The T cell receptor beta chain under discussion was sequenced for a study of T cells expressing NK-cell markers. On the study more broadly: Sorted CD3+CD56+NKG2C+, CD3+CD56+NKG2C- and CD3+CD56-NKG2C+ T cells supplied TCR beta repertoires. General study results and limits: One observes that, in a few donors, these clonotypes were also the leading ones within the CD3+CD56-NKG2C+ fraction.

Concerning this clonotype itself: What it binds is not known.

Production of TCR beta cDNA relied on 5'RACE template switching with UMIs. TCRdb re-analyzed the 5' RACE reads; it lists each CDR3 protein once, without DNA. The table gives approximately 170,000 distinct CDR3 sequences; the top ten clones make up 20% to 25% of it. The sample comprised blood T cells: a sorted CD56 or NKG2C T cell subset, CD4+ or CD8+ T cells, or bulk PBMC T cells (not recorded which). This TCR was recovered from a man aged 18 to 70 in good health.

The CDR3 sequence: CASSVGTTSGGGTEAFF. The chain joins TRBV9 to TRBJ1-1. CDR1 and CDR2 (germline): SGDLS, YYNGEE. This CDR3 is built from 17 residues.